This entry concerns a single T cell receptor beta chain. What this receptor recognizes is not known. No base quality information exists; no much larger clone differs at one position. Germline trimming: 3 bases from V, 4 bases from J; junction bases outside gene matches: 17. CDR1 is given as SGHRS and CDR2 as YFSETQ, both from the germline V gene. Its CDR3 holds 19 amino acids, cysteine through phenylalanine. The CDR3 DNA has 57 bases and is translated from base 1. The sample is drawn from a study of OX40 agonist ivuxolimab in advanced cancers. Broadly, across the study: Ivuxolimab was an agonistic, fully human IgG2 monoclonal antibody directed against OX40 (CD134), a costimulatory receptor. The paper describes the monotherapy dose-escalation part (N ≈ 52 patients) of the phase I trial of ivuxolimab. Intravenous ivuxolimab was administered to patients every 2 weeks at six dose levels: 0.01, 0.1, 0.3, 1.5, 3 and 10 mg/kg. The dose-escalation cohort was 82.7% male with a mean age of approximately 59 years, ranging from roughly 20 to 80. The purpose of peripheral TCRbeta sequencing was to test whether ivuxolimab changed TCR sequence diversity and led to clonal T-cell expansion. Of the approximately 50 patients in dose escalation, around 19 had hepatocellular carcinoma, some 15 had melanoma, 9 had renal cell carcinoma and 9 had head and neck cancer. Patients were allowed to have had prior anti-PD-1, anti-PD-L1 or anti-CTLA-4 therapy, and 40% to 45% of the dose-escalation patients had previously received checkpoint inhibitors. Partial responses occurred in three dose-escalation patients: two with cutaneous melanoma and one with hepatocellular carcinoma.

Overall study outcomes, separate from this receptor: The antigen specificity of the peripheral T cells that underwent clonal expansion was not determined. At doses of 0.1 to 3.0 mg/kg, clonal expansion of both CD4+ and CD8+ blood T cells was observed from baseline to week 6. Partial responders in the 0.1-3.0 mg/kg groups had among the lowest normalized peripheral clonal expansion, especially among CD8+ T cells. Low levels of normalized T-cell clonal expansion were also seen in some patients who did not respond. After ivuxolimab, CD8+ T cells had more expanded clones than CD4+ T cells on average.

The trial excluded patients who had a history of autoimmune disease or were on systemic immunosuppression. Peripheral blood for TCR sequencing was collected from all dose cohorts at baseline, on cycle 4 day 1, and on cycle 7 day 1. The samples were drawn from a first-in-human, open-label, multicenter phase I dose-escalation trial of ivuxolimab. Adults with locally advanced or metastatic head and neck squamous cell, hepatocellular, melanoma or renal cell carcinoma were enrolled in the trial. Before TCR sequencing, CD4+ T cells and CD8+ T cells from peripheral blood were sorted into separate populations. For sequencing of the TCRbeta CDR3 region, genomic DNA was extracted from the sorted cells. The immunoSEQ Assay was used to sequence the TCRbeta CDR3 regions. Sourced from immuneACCESS, this table was stored by TCRdb with only in-frame sequences that have V and J called. A share of the clones is absent; for the studies checked, an unresolved V gene accounts for under half, and the remainder has no known explanation. Across this sample there are about 44,000 clones, with 75% to 90% seen only once. The top ten clones comprise roughly 7% of the sample.

The sample consisted of CD4+ or CD8+ T cells sorted from blood, taken in a trial of the OX40 agonist ivuxolimab. This chain is built from TRBV5-1 and TRBJ2-2; a stretch of 8 junction bases matches TRBD2. The clonotype was recovered from an adult with an advanced solid tumor such as melanoma, head and neck, liver or kidney cancer. The bases read TGCGCCAGCAGCTGGACCTCGACTAGCGTGTTCGATGGCACCGGGGAGCTGTTTTTT. Translated, it gives CASSWTSTSVFDGTGELFF.